A single sample gave rise to the 18 T cell receptor beta chains below, sequenced in a study of blood T cells in healthy people across ages. Next came a second PCR, run for about 7 to 11 cycles, which used a sample-barcoded 5' primer along with a J-beta primer mix. A single record per CDR3 protein comes from TCRdb applying MiXCR to the 5' RACE reads. Counted here are under 950,000 distinct CDR3 sequences, about a fifth occurring once; the ten biggest clones make up roughly 22%. The sample taken for sequencing was blood. These receptors were taken from a man between 65 and 80 years old in good health.

V and J are TRBV9 and TRBJ2-3; D is undetermined. The CDR3 covers 13 residues. V lost 0 bases to trimming and J lost 6 bases, with 8 bases between them. CDR1 SGDLS and CDR2 YYNGEE come from the germline V gene. CDR3 region: CASSVDRTDTQYF. The CDR3 bases are TGTGCCAGCAGCGTAGACCGAACGGATACGCAGTATTTT.

The rearrangement uses TRBV6-5 and TRBJ1-2, with 7 bases matching TRBD1. With 0 bases clipped from V and 4 bases from J, the junction kept 5 bases outside the gene matches. The CDR3 sequence is 15 residues long. CDR1 is MNHEY and CDR2 is SVGAGI in the germline V gene. CDR3 region: CASSYSRQGSYGYTF. DNA of the CDR3: TGTGCCAGCAGTTACTCGAGACAGGGTTCCTATGGCTACACCTTC.

The chain joins TRBV5-4 to TRBJ2-3; no clear D gene. The CDR3 sequence is 14 residues long. V was shortened by 10 bases and J by 4 bases, with 19 bases between the two germline ends. Germline values: CDR1 SGHNT, CDR2 YYREEE (reference sequence). The CDR3 DNA reads as TGTGCCGCTAGGAAAGAATTTTTCCCAGATACGCAGTATTTT. Amino acid sequence: CAARKEFFPDTQYF. Full variable domain (remainder filled in from reference TRBV5-4 and TRBJ2-3): ETGVTQSPTHLIKTRGQQVTLRCSSQSGHNTVSWYQQALGQGPQFIFQYYREEENGRGNFPPRFSGLQFPNYSSELNVNALELDDSALYLCAARKEFFPDTQYFGPGTRLTVL.

This chain uses TRBV20-1 with TRBJ2-3; D gene unclear. This CDR3 region has 11 residues. CDR1 is DFQATT, CDR2 SNEGSKA, per germline (reference sequence). With 3 bases removed from V and 6 bases from J, the gap between germline ends came to 7 bases. CDR3 in amino acids: CSASRSDTQYF. Here the CDR3 DNA reads TGCAGTGCTAGTAGGTCGGATACGCAGTATTTT.

V gene TRBV10-3 combines with J gene TRBJ2-3; 9 bases map to TRBD2. Germline trimming cut 3 bases from V and 2 bases from J; bases unmatched to any gene: 3. Looked up from germline, CDR1 is ENHRY and CDR2 is SYGVKD. The CDR3 has 15 residues. The CDR3: CAISELAGNTDTQYF. The DNA for the CDR3 is TGTGCCATCAGTGAACTAGCGGGCAACACAGATACGCAGTATTTT.

V is TRBV4-3 and J is TRBJ2-4; D tentatively reads TRBD1 or TRBD2 (7 bases each). The CDR3 runs to 17 residues. Germline assignment: CDR1 LGHNA and CDR2 YSLEER. V was cut by 0 bases and J by 1 base, with 13 bases left in between. The CDR3 loop reads CASSQDSGGDAKNIQYF. The CDR3 coding sequence is TGCGCCAGCAGCCAAGATTCAGGGGGGGACGCCAAAAACATTCAGTACTTC.

This clonotype came up a few times. The V and J genes are TRBV3-1 and TRBJ2-5; TRBD2 aligns across 11 bases. This CDR3 has 15 amino acids. The V and J ends lost 2 bases and 4 bases, in that order; junction bases with no gene match: 3. Germline CDR1 reads LGHDT; CDR2 reads YNNKEL (reference sequence). The CDR3 bases are TGTGCCAGCAGCCAACTAGCGGGAGGAGGAGAGACCCAGTACTTC. Amino acid sequence: CASSQLAGGGETQYF.

This rearrangement joins TRBV29-1 to TRBJ1-1; tentatively, D is TRBD1 (6 bases). Trimming took 1 base from V and 0 from J, leaving 18 bases between them. Germline V gene lookup returns CDR1 SQVTM and CDR2 ANQGSEA. This CDR3 is 17 amino acids long. The DNA for the CDR3 is TGCAGCGTTGAAGGCGCTCCCGGGGGGCCCATGAACACTGAAGCTTTCTTT. Translating it yields CSVEGAPGGPMNTEAFF.

J is TRBJ2-6 and V is TRBV29-1; maybe TRBD1 (5 bases). The CDR3 extends over 14 amino acids. CDR1 is SQVTM and CDR2 is ANQGSEA in the germline V gene. CDR3 in amino acids: CGAMTDLWANVLTF. The CDR3 DNA sequence: TGCGGCGCCATGACAGACCTCTGGGCCAACGTCCTGACTTTC. The full variable domain, rest sourced from reference TRBV29-1 and TRBJ2-6, is SAVISQKPSRDICQRGTSLTIQCQVDSQVTMMFWYRQQPGQSLTLIATANQGSEATYESGFVIDKFPISRPNLTFSTLTVSNMSPEDSSIYLCGAMTDLWANVLTFGAGSRLTVL.

Only a few counts were recorded for this clonotype. The chain has TRBV5-1 and TRBJ2-2; no clear D. Germline values: CDR1 SGHRS, CDR2 YFSETQ. Trimming took 0 bases from V and 7 from J, leaving 13 bases between them. The CDR3 runs 15 residues. The DNA for the CDR3 is TGCGCCAGCAGCTTGGCCGCGGAAATTGGCGGGGAGCTGTTTTTT. Translating gives CASSLAAEIGGELFF.

The chain uses TRBV3-1 and TRBJ2-7; 14 bases are shared with TRBD2. This CDR3 is 16 amino acids long. J gave up 6 bases and V 1 base, and 5 bases lay outside the gene matches. CDR1 is LGHDT and CDR2 is YNNKEL in the germline V gene (reference sequence). The CDR3 DNA sequence: TGTGCCAGCAGCCAAGGACTAGCGGGGGGGGCCTTCGAGCAGTACTTC. It codes for CASSQGLAGGAFEQYF.

This chain joins TRBV6-5 and TRBJ1-4; D not resolved. Trimming removed 0 bases at V and 3 bases at J, with 11 bases between. CDR1 and CDR2 from the germline V gene are MNHEY and SVGAGI. The CDR3 length is 16 residues. CDR3 bases: TGTGCCAGCAGTTACTCGATAAGGGCCCCTAATGAAAAACTGTTTTTT. It codes for CASSYSIRAPNEKLFF.

This clonotype was counted a single time. The rearrangement uses TRBV12-3 or TRBV12-4 and TRBJ1-5; no reliable D call. There are 13 residues in the CDR3. With 3 bases removed from V and 5 bases from J, the gap between germline ends came to 8 bases. DNA for the CDR3: TGTGCCAGCAGTTTTCGGTCGGATCAGCCCCAGCATTTT. This codes for CASSFRSDQPQHF.

The J gene is TRBJ2-2, the V gene TRBV7-8; D is undetermined. Per germline, CDR1 SGHVS and CDR2 FQNEAQ. The CDR3 has 13 residues. Trimming left V 5 bases short and J 2 bases short, with 6 bases between. The CDR3 DNA reads TGTGCCAGCAGCACGCAAAACACCGGGGAGCTGTTTTTT. Amino acids: CASSTQNTGELFF.

This chain connects TRBV28 to TRBJ2-2, with 7 bases matching TRBD1. CDR3 length: 14 residues. CDR1 and CDR2 (germline): MDHEN, SYDVKM. V dropped 5 bases and J dropped 8; count of bases not matched to a gene: 8. CDR3 sequence reads: CASSPWTGAGELFF. The DNA for the CDR3 is TGTGCCAGCAGTCCCTGGACAGGCGCGGGGGAGCTGTTTTTT.

This clonotype was found once. The rearrangement links TRBV7-9 to TRBJ1-2; D perhaps matches TRBD1 (6 bases). V was clipped by 4 bases and J by 4 bases, with 13 bases between them. Germline V gene lookup returns CDR1 SEHNR and CDR2 FQNEAQ (reference sequence). There are 14 residues in the CDR3. The CDR3 loop reads CASSSRGEGYGYTF. In DNA, the CDR3 is TGTGCCAGCAGCTCCAGGGGAGAGGGCTATGGCTACACCTTC.

This clonotype showed up just a few times. V gene TRBV20-1 combines with J gene TRBJ2-3, with TRBD1 matching over 7 bases. The CDR3 has 14 residues. CDR1 DFQATT and CDR2 SNEGSKA come from the germline V gene (reference sequence). V lost 3 bases and J lost 3; bases outside the gene matches: 6. CDR3 sequence: CSARNRGRTDTQYF. The CDR3 DNA is TGCAGTGCTAGGAACAGGGGAAGGACAGATACGCAGTATTTT.

The V call is TRBV29-1, the J call TRBJ1-4; 7 positions agree with TRBD1. V was clipped by 5 bases and J by 7 bases; unmatched bases: 7. The CDR3 runs 13 residues. From germline, CDR1 is SQVTM and CDR2 ANQGSEA. The CDR3 spells CSVSPTGSEKLFF. In DNA, the CDR3 is TGCAGCGTTAGCCCGACAGGGTCTGAAAAACTGTTTTTT.